The 26 T cell receptor beta chains presented below share a single source sample, sequenced in a study of blood T cell repertoires in COVID-19. The assay was immunoSEQ multiplex PCR, and TCRdb's table has in-frame clones only and misses some. The sample records about 89,000 clones, 85% to 95% being singletons. Sequenced: peripheral blood. These receptors were taken from a human donor with active COVID-19. The donor label of this sample is uncertain.

The chain couples TRBV7-2 to TRBJ2-7; TRBD2 is a possible D gene (5 bases). The V end lost 0 bases, the J end lost 5 bases, and 11 bases lay between the germline ends. CDR1 is SGHTA and CDR2 is FQGNSA in the germline V gene. This CDR3 has 14 amino acids. This CDR3 is CASSLAGGFDEQYF. CDR3 coding DNA: TGTGCCAGCAGCTTAGCAGGCGGGTTCGACGAGCAGTACTTC.

This chain connects TRBV13 to TRBJ2-4; 7 bases map to TRBD2. Looked up from germline, CDR1 is PRHDT and CDR2 is FYEKMQ (reference sequence). CDR3 length equals 17 residues. The J segment lost 6 bases and the V segment lost 1 base, leaving 12 bases of the junction unmatched. CDR3 region: CASSLAMAGTTGNIQYF. DNA of the CDR3: TGTGCCAGCAGCTTAGCTATGGCAGGGACTACGGGAAACATTCAGTACTTC.

This clone was found once. The CDR3 DNA follows: TGTGCCACCATGGCACCGAGCGGGGGGGCAGATACGCAGTATTTT. Amino acid sequence: CATMAPSGGADTQYF. V and J are TRBV24-1 and TRBJ2-3, with 10 bases matching TRBD2. The CDR3 consists of 15 residues. The germline V gene has CDR1 KGHDR and CDR2 SFDVKD. V gave up 8 bases and J gave up 4 bases; unmatched junction bases: 8.

The chain joins TRBV5-4 to TRBJ2-7, with 10 bases matching TRBD1. The germline V gene encodes CDR1 SGHNT and CDR2 YYREEE (reference sequence). V dropped 3 bases and J dropped 4; count of bases not matched to a gene: 7. CDR3 size: 15 residues. This CDR3 is CASSSRGTGVYEQYF. As DNA, the CDR3 is TGTGCCAGCAGCTCCCGGGGGACAGGGGTTTACGAGCAGTACTTC.

This rearrangement joins TRBV27 to TRBJ2-3; D may be TRBD1 (5 bases). CDR3 length equals 18 residues. The ends were cut back, 10 bases at V and 4 bases at J, with 30 bases in the middle. Germline CDR1 is MNHEY and CDR2 is SMNVEV (reference sequence). Here the CDR3 DNA reads TGTGCCACCCTGGACACCTTAGCACATCATTTAGGGTCAGATACGCAGTATTTT. Protein sequence: CATLDTLAHHLGSDTQYF.

The V and J genes are TRBV24-1 and TRBJ2-5; a weak D match, TRBD2 (7 bases). The germline V and J ends were trimmed by 3 bases and 4 bases, with 11 bases remaining between them. In germline, CDR1 is KGHDR, CDR2 SFDVKD. The length of the CDR3 is 14 residues. The CDR3 bases are TGTGCCACCAGTGATACGGGGGGCCCAGAGACCCAGTACTTC. Protein sequence: CATSDTGGPETQYF.

This clone was seen once. One junction end disagrees with the germline gene, perhaps due to a read error. The genes are TRBV2 and TRBJ2-5, with D unresolved. Per germline, CDR1 SNHLY and CDR2 FYNNEI. CDR3 length equals 13 residues. The DNA of the CDR3 is TGTGCCAGCAATGAAGGGCGGAAAGAGACCCAGTACTTC. The encoded protein is CASNEGRKETQYF.

The chain links TRBV6-2 or TRBV6-3 to TRBJ2-1; TRBD1 matches at 9 bases. Germline assignment: CDR1 MNHEY and CDR2 SVGEGT. The CDR3 has 12 residues. V lost 5 bases to trimming and J lost 10 bases; unmatched junction nucleotides: 3. The CDR3 DNA is TGTGCCAGCAGTAAGACAGGGGGGGAGCAGTTCTTC. Encoded protein: CASSKTGGEQFF.

The chain has TRBV5-4 and TRBJ2-5; 10 bases are shared with TRBD1. V lost 3 bases and J lost 4; bases outside the gene matches: 12. The germline CDR1 and CDR2 sequences are SGHNT and YYREEE (reference sequence). The CDR3 sequence is 17 residues long. CDR3 in DNA: TGTGCCAGCAGCTCAGCTCGAGGACAGGGGGTTGGAGAGACCCAGTACTTC. Translating it yields CASSSARGQGVGETQYF.

The rearrangement links TRBV4-1 to TRBJ2-5; D possibly corresponds to TRBD1 (5 bases). This CDR3 region has 17 residues. Per the germline V gene, CDR1 is MGHRA and CDR2 is YSYEKL. V was cut by 0 bases and J by 5 bases, with 19 bases left in between. CDR3 nucleotide sequence: TGCGCCAGCAGCCAAGATCGGCTAGGGGCAATTTTGGAGACCCAGTACTTC. It is translated as CASSQDRLGAILETQYF.

The chain uses TRBV12-5 and TRBJ1-2, with 11 positions matching TRBD1. Per the germline V gene, CDR1 is LGHNT and CDR2 is FRNRAP. V lost 5 bases, J lost 5 bases, and 7 bases stayed unmatched. The CDR3 is 15 residues long. In DNA, the CDR3 is TGTGCTAGTGGTACCGGGACAGGGGGTGGTTATGGCTACACCTTC. Its translation: CASGTGTGGGYGYTF.

CDR3: CSASGQGYEQYF. DNA for the CDR3: TGCAGTGCTAGTGGTCAGGGCTACGAGCAGTACTTC. This chain uses TRBV20-1 with TRBJ2-7; tentatively, D is TRBD1 (5 bases). This CDR3 comprises 12 residues. Trimming left V 3 bases short and J 3 bases short, with 9 bases between. The germline V gene encodes CDR1 DFQATT and CDR2 SNEGSKA (reference sequence).

The CDR3 bases are TGTGCCAGCAGCTTAGCCGGGAACACTGAAGCTTTCTTT. This gives the protein CASSLAGNTEAFF. The chain couples TRBV7-8 to TRBJ1-1; the D is unclear. Germline V CDR1 and CDR2: SGHVS, FQNEAQ. The CDR3 consists of 13 residues. V gave up 0 bases and J gave up 1 base, with 3 bases separating them.

The CDR3 DNA is TGTGCCAGCAGCCTCCAGCCACTGGGCCTGGCAGGGTCCGAGCAGTACTTC. It is translated as CASSLQPLGLAGSEQYF. The J gene is TRBJ2-7, the V gene TRBV7-2; tentative D call: TRBD1 (5 bases). CDR1 SGHTA and CDR2 FQGNSA come from the germline V gene. This CDR3 spans 17 amino acids. V lost 5 bases and J lost 6, with 26 bases in between.

This clone was detected only once. The chain has TRBV7-9 and TRBJ2-5; D gene uncertain. The CDR3 has 15 amino acids. V was clipped by 4 bases and J by 0 bases, with 12 bases between them. In germline, CDR1 is SEHNR, CDR2 FQNEAQ (reference sequence). CDR3 coding DNA: TGTGCCAGCAGCTCGCCTGCAGGTCACCAAGAGACCCAGTACTTC. Translated: CASSSPAGHQETQYF. The full variable domain, its missing parts supplied by reference TRBV7-9 and TRBJ2-5, is DTGVSQNPRHKITKRGQNVTFRCDPISEHNRLYWYRQTLGQGPEFLTYFQNEAQLEKSRLLSDRFSAERPKGSFSTLEIQRTEQGDSAMYLCASSSPAGHQETQYFGPGTRLLVL.

The gene calls are TRBV19 and TRBJ1-1, with 7 bases matching TRBD1. V was pared by 5 bases and J by 0 bases, with 12 bases of the junction left unmatched. The CDR3 runs 17 residues. Germline-derived CDR1 and CDR2 are LNHDA and SQIVND (reference sequence). The CDR3 DNA sequence: TGTGCCAGTAGTTTCGGGACAGAACCCCAAATGAACACTGAAGCTTTCTTT. This encodes CASSFGTEPQMNTEAFF.

The J gene is TRBJ2-4, the V gene TRBV6-5; D is ambiguous. The germline V and J ends were trimmed by 2 bases and 0 bases, with 8 bases remaining between them. The CDR3 extends over 15 amino acids. Germline V gene sequence: CDR1 MNHEY, CDR2 SVGAGI. Written as DNA, the CDR3 is TGTGCCAGCAGTTACGGCCGCTTAGCCAAAAACATTCAGTACTTC. Its protein product is CASSYGRLAKNIQYF.

The chain combines TRBV6-5 with TRBJ1-4; 8 bases align to TRBD1. The CDR3 extends over 13 amino acids. From germline, CDR1 is MNHEY and CDR2 SVGAGI. With V trimmed by 10 bases and J by 2 bases, 3 bases remained unmatched. The CDR3 loop reads CATHRGTNEKLFF. CDR3 nucleotide sequence: TGTGCCACCCACAGGGGGACTAATGAAAAACTGTTTTTT.

This rearrangement joins TRBV11-2 to TRBJ1-2, with 8 bases lining up with TRBD1. Germline CDR1 SGHAT, CDR2 FQNNGV. Trimming cost V 6 bases and J 4 bases; bases outside gene matches: 4. CDR3 length: 13 residues. CDR3 bases: TGTGCCAGCAGACCAGGGGGCGGCTATGGCTACACCTTC. Translating gives CASRPGGGYGYTF.

The genes are TRBV28 and TRBJ2-5; 7 bases are a match to TRBD2. V dropped 5 bases and J dropped 0; count of bases not matched to a gene: 6. Looked up from germline, CDR1 is MDHEN and CDR2 is SYDVKM. The CDR3 has 15 amino acids. The DNA for the CDR3 is TGTGCCAGCAGTCCCGGGAGGAGACACCAAGAGACCCAGTACTTC. It encodes CASSPGRRHQETQYF.

The V gene is TRBV10-3, the J gene TRBJ1-2; TRBD1 might be the D (5 bases). The length of the CDR3 is 11 residues. From germline, CDR1 is ENHRY and CDR2 SYGVKD. Between the trimmed V and J ends, which lost 11 bases and 8 bases, there was a span of 15 bases. CDR3 DNA sequence: TGTGCCGGGGGGGGACGAGGGGGCTACACCTTC. As protein: CAGGGRGGYTF.

This clone has only one observation. The chain is built from TRBV5-5 and TRBJ2-5; 7 nucleotides agree with TRBD1. The CDR3 runs 18 residues. Per the germline V gene, CDR1 is SGHKS and CDR2 is YYEKEE (reference sequence). Losses at the gene ends were 0 bases for V and 4 bases for J; bases not matched to a gene: 15. CDR3 DNA sequence: TGTGCCAGCAGCTTGGCTGGGAGCAACAGGGGTATCGGAGAGACCCAGTACTTC. Protein: CASSLAGSNRGIGETQYF. Variable domain in full (rest from reference TRBV5-5 and TRBJ2-5): DAGVTQSPTHLIKTRGQQVTLRCSPISGHKSVSWYQQVLGQGPQFIFQYYEKEERGRGNFPDRFSARQFPNYSSELNVNALLLGDSALYLCASSLAGSNRGIGETQYFGPGTRLLVL.

The rearrangement uses TRBV5-1 and TRBJ1-1; tentatively, D is TRBD1 (5 bases). V lost 0 bases and J 0 bases, leaving 9 bases between the germline ends. This CDR3 has 15 residues. Germline CDR1 reads SGHRS; CDR2 reads YFSETQ. The CDR3 here is CASSLAGGMNTEAFF. As DNA, the CDR3 is TGCGCCAGCAGCTTGGCCGGGGGGATGAACACTGAAGCTTTCTTT.

The chain carries TRBV5-1 and TRBJ2-1; 7 bases align to TRBD1. The germline CDR1 and CDR2 sequences are SGHRS and YFSETQ. The CDR3 is 14 amino acids. The J segment lost 12 bases and the V segment lost 2 bases, leaving 11 bases of the junction unmatched. DNA for the CDR3: TGCGCCAGCAGCTTCGCCCGGGACAGAAGTGGGCAGTTCTTC. Amino acids: CASSFARDRSGQFF.

The chain uses TRBV11-1 and TRBJ2-2; perhaps TRBD1 as D (6 bases). The V and J ends lost 2 bases and 5 bases respectively, with 12 bases between them. Germline V gene data show CDR1 as SGHAT and CDR2 as FQDESV (reference sequence). There are 15 residues in the CDR3. CDR3 residues: CASSLTLQGTGELFF. The CDR3 nucleotides read TGTGCCAGCAGCTTAACATTACAGGGAACCGGGGAGCTGTTTTTT.

The CDR3 spells CASSQARTSGGDQETQYF. The CDR3 DNA sequence: TGTGCCAGCAGCCAAGCCCGGACTAGCGGGGGGGACCAAGAGACCCAGTACTTC. The chain carries TRBV4-2 and TRBJ2-5; 15 nucleotides align to TRBD2. The CDR3 consists of 18 residues. J lost 0 bases, V lost 1 base, and 3 bases had no gene match. Germline values: CDR1 LGHNA, CDR2 YNFKEQ.